This T cell receptor (beta chain) derives from a study of response to subunit inactivated influenza vaccine (dated 2018 in TCRdb). About the full investigation: To follow how T cells responded to a trivalent subunit inactivated influenza vaccine, the researchers relied on deep quantitative profiling of the T cell receptor repertoire.

Library preparation employed RT-PCR. Sequencer: Illumina HiSeq 2500. TCRdb trimmed the raw reads at Q25, called clones with MiXCR and kept productive beta chains. When rows share a CDR3 protein, they turn into one entry using the most common DNA and genes. In this sample the table shows about 480,000 distinct CDR3 sequences, over 10% of which occur a single time. Around 13% of the sample comes from the top ten. Study-level results and caveats: It was suggested by the authors that each seasonal influenza vaccination may recruit only a limited number of new T cells.

V is reduced by 1 base and J by 6 bases, leaving a spacing of 25 bases between them. The germline V gene (reference sequence) supplies CDR1 LGHDT and CDR2 YNNKEL. From the cysteine through the phenylalanine, the CDR3 covers 19 amino acids. Only the CDR3 part of the read is kept: 57 bases, read in frame from the first base. As concerns this clonotype: Its specific antigen is unknown. No base qualities exist here, and no much larger clone lies one base off it.

The time point label, as the study defines it: 45 days after influenza vaccine administration. The sequencing used PBMCs from blood, collected 40 to 50 days after vaccination. The chain was built from TRBV3-1 and TRBJ2-1; 7 matching bases give a weak D call of TRBD2. The clonotype was recovered from a man over 45 who received an inactivated influenza vaccine. Donor details come from another sample of the same person, matched by shared clones. The bases read TGTGCCAGCAGCCAAGGACTGGGGGGGGGGCCTTTACTGGTCAATGAGCAGTTCTTC. Its protein product is CASSQGLGGGPLLVNEQFF.